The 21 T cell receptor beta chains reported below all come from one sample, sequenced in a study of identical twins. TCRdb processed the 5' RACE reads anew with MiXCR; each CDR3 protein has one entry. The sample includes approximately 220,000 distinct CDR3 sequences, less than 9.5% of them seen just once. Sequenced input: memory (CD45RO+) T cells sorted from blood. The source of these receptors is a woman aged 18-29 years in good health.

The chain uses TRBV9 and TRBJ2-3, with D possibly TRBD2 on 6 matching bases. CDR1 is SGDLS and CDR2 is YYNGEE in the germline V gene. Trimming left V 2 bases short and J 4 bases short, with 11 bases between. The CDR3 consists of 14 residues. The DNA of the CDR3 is TGTGCCAGCAGCGTCCCCGGGGGAGCAGATACGCAGTATTTT. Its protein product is CASSVPGGADTQYF.

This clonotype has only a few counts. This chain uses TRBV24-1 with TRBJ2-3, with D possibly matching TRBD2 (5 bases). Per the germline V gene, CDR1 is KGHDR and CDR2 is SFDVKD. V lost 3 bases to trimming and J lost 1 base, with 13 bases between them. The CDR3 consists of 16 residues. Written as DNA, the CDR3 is TGTGCCACCAGTGATCGGACTCCATCGCGCACAGATACGCAGTATTTT. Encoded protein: CATSDRTPSRTDTQYF.

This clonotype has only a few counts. Here the CDR3 reads CASSQTGGEQYF. The CDR3 region has the DNA TGCGCCAGCAGCCAAACCGGGGGGGAGCAGTACTTC. The chain has TRBV5-1 and TRBJ2-7, with 7 nucleotides matching TRBD2. V was pared by 4 bases and J by 7 bases, with 5 bases of the junction left unmatched. CDR1 is SGHRS, CDR2 YFSETQ, per germline. CDR3 size: 12 residues. The full variable domain, rest sourced from reference TRBV5-1 and TRBJ2-7, is KAGVTQTPRYLIKTRGQQVTLSCSPISGHRSVSWYQQTPGQGLQFLFEYFSETQRNKGNFPGRFSGRQFSNSRSEMNVSTLELGDSALYLCASSQTGGEQYFGPGTRLTVT.

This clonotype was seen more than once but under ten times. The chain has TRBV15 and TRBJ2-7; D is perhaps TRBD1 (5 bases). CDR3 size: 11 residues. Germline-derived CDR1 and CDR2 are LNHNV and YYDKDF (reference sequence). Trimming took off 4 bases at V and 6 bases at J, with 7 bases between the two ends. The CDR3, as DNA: TGTGCCACCAGCAAGGGGCTCGAGCAGTACTTC. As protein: CATSKGLEQYF.

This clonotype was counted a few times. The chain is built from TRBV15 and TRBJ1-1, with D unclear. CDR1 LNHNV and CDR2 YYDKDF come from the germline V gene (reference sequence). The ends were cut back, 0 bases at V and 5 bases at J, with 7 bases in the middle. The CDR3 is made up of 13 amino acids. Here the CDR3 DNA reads TGTGCCACCAGCAGAGATGTCCGGACTGAAGCTTTCTTT. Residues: CATSRDVRTEAFF.

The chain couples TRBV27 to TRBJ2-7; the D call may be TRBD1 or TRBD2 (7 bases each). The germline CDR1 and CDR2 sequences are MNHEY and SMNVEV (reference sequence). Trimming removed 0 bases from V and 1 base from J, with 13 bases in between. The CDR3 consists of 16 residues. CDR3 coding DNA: TGTGCCAGCAGTTTATCGGGAGGGGGCGGTTCCTACGAGCAGTACTTC. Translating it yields CASSLSGGGGSYEQYF.

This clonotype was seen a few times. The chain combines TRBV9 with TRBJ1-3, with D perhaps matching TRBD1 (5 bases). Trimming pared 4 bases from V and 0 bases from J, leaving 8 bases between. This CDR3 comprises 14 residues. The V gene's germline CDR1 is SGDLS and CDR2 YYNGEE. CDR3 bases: TGTGCCAGCAGCCTTCAGGGCTCTGGAAACACCATATATTTT. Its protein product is CASSLQGSGNTIYF.

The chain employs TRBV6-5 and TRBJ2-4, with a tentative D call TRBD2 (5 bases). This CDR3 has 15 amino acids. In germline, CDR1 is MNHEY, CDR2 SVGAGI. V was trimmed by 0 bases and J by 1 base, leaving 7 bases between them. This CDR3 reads CASSYSRGAKNIQYF. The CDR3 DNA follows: TGTGCCAGCAGTTACTCGAGAGGGGCCAAAAACATTCAGTACTTC.

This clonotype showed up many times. The DNA of the CDR3 is TGTGCCAGCAGTTACGGGGGGGCTCTCGAGCAGTACTTC. The encoded protein is CASSYGGALEQYF. The chain links TRBV12-3 or TRBV12-4 to TRBJ2-7, with 8 nucleotides matching TRBD2. The CDR3 extends over 13 amino acids. Unmatched junction bases numbered 5, after V lost 4 bases and J lost 6 bases.

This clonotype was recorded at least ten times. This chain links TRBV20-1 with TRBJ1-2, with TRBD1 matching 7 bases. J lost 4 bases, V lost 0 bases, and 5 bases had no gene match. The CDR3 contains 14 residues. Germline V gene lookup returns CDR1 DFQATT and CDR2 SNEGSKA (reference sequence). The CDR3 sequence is CSARDSNRGYGYTF. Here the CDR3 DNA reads TGCAGTGCTAGAGATAGCAACAGGGGCTATGGCTACACCTTC.

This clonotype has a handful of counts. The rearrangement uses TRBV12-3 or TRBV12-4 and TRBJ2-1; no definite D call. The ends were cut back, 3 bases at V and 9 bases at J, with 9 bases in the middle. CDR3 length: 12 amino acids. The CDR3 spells CASSFYGSEQFF. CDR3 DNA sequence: TGTGCCAGCAGTTTCTATGGTTCTGAGCAGTTCTTC.

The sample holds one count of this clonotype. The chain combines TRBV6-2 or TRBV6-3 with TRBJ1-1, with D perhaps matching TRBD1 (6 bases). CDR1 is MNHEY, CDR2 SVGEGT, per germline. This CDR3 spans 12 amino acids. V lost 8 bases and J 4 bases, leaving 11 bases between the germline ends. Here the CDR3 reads CASGGRPTEAFF. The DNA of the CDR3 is TGTGCCAGCGGGGGCAGACCCACTGAAGCTTTCTTT.

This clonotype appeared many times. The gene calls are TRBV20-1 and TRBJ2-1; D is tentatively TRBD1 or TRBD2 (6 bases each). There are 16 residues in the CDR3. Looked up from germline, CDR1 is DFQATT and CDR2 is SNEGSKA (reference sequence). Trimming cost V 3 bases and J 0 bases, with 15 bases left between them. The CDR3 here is CSASRSGASSYNEQFF. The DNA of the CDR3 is TGCAGTGCTAGTCGTTCGGGGGCGAGCTCCTACAATGAGCAGTTCTTC.

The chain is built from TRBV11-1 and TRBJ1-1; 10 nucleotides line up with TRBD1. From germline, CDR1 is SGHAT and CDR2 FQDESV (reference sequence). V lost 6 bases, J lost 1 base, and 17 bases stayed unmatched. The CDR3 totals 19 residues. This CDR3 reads CASSPDRGLRTRGNTEAFF. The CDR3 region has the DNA TGTGCCAGCAGTCCTGACAGGGGGCTTAGGACGCGTGGGAACACTGAAGCTTTCTTT.

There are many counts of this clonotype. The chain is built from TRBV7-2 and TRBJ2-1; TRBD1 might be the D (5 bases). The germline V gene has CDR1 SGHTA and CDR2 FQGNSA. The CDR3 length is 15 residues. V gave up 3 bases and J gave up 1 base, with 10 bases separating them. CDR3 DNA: TGTGCCAGCAGCTTGGGGCCTTTTTCCTACAATGAGCAGTTCTTC. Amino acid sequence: CASSLGPFSYNEQFF.

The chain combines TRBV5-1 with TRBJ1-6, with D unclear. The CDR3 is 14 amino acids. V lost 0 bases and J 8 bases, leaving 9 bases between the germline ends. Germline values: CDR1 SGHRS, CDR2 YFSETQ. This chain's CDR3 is CASSLEAEDSPLHF. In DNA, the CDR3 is TGCGCCAGCAGCTTGGAAGCGGAAGATTCACCCCTCCACTTT.

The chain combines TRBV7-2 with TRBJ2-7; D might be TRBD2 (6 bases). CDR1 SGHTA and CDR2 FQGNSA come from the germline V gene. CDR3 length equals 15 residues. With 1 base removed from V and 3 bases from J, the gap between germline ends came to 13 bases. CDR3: CASSLGASANYEQYF. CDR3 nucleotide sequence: TGTGCCAGCAGCTTAGGGGCTAGCGCAAACTACGAGCAGTACTTC. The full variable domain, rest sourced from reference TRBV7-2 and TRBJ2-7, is GAGVSQSPSNKVTEKGKDVELRCDPISGHTALYWYRQSLGQGLEFLIYFQGNSAPDKSGLPSDRFSAERTGGSVSTLTIQRTQQEDSAVYLCASSLGASANYEQYFGPGTRLTVT.

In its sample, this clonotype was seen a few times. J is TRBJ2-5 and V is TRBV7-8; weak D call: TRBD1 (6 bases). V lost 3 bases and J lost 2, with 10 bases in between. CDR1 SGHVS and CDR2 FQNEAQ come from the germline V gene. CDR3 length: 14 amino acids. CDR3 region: CASSFWDTQETQYF. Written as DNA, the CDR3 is TGTGCCAGCAGCTTTTGGGACACTCAAGAGACCCAGTACTTC.

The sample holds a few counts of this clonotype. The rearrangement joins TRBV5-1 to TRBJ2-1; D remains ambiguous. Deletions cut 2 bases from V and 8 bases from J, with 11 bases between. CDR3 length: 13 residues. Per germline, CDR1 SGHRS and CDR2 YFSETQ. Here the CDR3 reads CASSFRANYEQFF. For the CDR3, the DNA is TGCGCCAGCAGCTTTCGCGCCAACTATGAGCAGTTCTTC.

The CDR3 nucleotides are TGCAGTGCAGGTGACAGGGGTATTGGAAACACCATATATTTT. It specifies CSAGDRGIGNTIYF. The chain joins TRBV20-1 to TRBJ1-3, with TRBD1 matching 8 bases. Germline CDR1 and CDR2: DFQATT and SNEGSKA (reference sequence). With V trimmed by 6 bases and J by 3 bases, 7 bases remained unmatched. The CDR3 extends over 14 amino acids.

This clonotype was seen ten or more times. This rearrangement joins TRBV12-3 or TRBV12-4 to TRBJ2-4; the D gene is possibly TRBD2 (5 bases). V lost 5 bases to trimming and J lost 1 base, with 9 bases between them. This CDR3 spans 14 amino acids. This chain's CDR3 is CASSQTGAKNIQYF. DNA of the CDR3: TGTGCCAGCAGTCAGACGGGGGCCAAAAACATTCAGTACTTC.